This paragraph reports one T cell receptor (beta chain). The CDR3 extends over 15 amino acids. Germline V gives CDR1 LNHDA, CDR2 SQIVND (reference sequence). V lost 2 bases, J lost 9 bases, and 8 bases stayed unmatched. The data were produced by immunoSEQ multiplex PCR, yet TCRdb's version contains in-frame clones alone and is incomplete. The sample holds about 100,000 clones, approximately 95% seen once. This specimen belongs to a study of technical replicates of blood from a handful of donors. V is TRBV19 and J is TRBJ2-1; 9 nucleotides align to TRBD2. What was sequenced was T cells isolated from PBMCs. The TCR originated in a human donor in good health. The CDR3 DNA sequence: TGTGCCAGTAGTATACTGGCGGGAGGGCCTCGTGAGCAGTTCTTC. It yields the protein CASSILAGGPREQFF.